The 4 T cell receptor beta chains listed next were all sequenced from one sample in a study of T cell responses to AZD1222 COVID-19 vaccine. The repertoire was sequenced with immunoSEQ multiplex PCR; TCRdb's copy has only in-frame clones and lacks some. The repertoire holds roughly 200,000 clones, roughly 88% seen once, with about 7.2% in the top ten. This specimen was peripheral blood, taken on day 0 of AZD1222 vaccination. These receptors came from an adult in good health.

The J gene is TRBJ2-7, the V gene TRBV3-1 (or the pseudogene TRBV3-2); D may be TRBD1 (6 bases). Trimming left V 1 base short and J 4 bases short, with 17 bases between. Germline V CDR1 and CDR2: LGHDT, YNNKEL (reference sequence). This CDR3 spans 16 amino acids. The CDR3 here is CASSQVAQGRTYEQYF. Written as DNA, the CDR3 is TGTGCCAGCAGCCAAGTAGCCCAGGGGAGAACGTACGAGCAGTACTTC.

The V gene is TRBV29-1, the J gene TRBJ1-2; possibly TRBD1 for D (6 bases). CDR1 and CDR2 from the germline V gene are SQVTM and ANQGSEA. The V gene lost 7 bases and the J gene lost 1 base, with 13 bases spanning the gap. The CDR3 extends over 13 amino acids. The CDR3 protein is CSAGDMSNYGYTF. In nucleotides, the CDR3 is TGCAGCGCGGGGGACATGAGTAACTATGGCTACACCTTC.

The chain is built from TRBV30 and TRBJ1-5; no firm D call. The V gene lost 0 bases and the J gene lost 7 bases, with 7 bases spanning the gap. This CDR3 contains 12 residues. Germline-derived CDR1 and CDR2 are GTSNPN and SVGIG (reference sequence). The CDR3 sequence is CAWSVSGQPQHF. For the CDR3, the DNA is TGTGCCTGGAGTGTCTCAGGACAGCCCCAGCATTTT. Together with reference TRBV30 and TRBJ1-5, the CDR3 gives the full variable domain: SQTIHQWPATLVQPVGSPLSLECTVEGTSNPNLYWYRQAAGRGLQLLFYSVGIGQISSEVPQNLSASRPQDRQFILSSKKLLLSDSGFYLCAWSVSGQPQHFGDGTRLSIL.

The V call is TRBV13, the J call TRBJ2-2, with 10 bases matching TRBD1. Germline V gene data show CDR1 as PRHDT and CDR2 as FYEKMQ (reference sequence). V shed 5 bases and J 3 bases; nucleotides not matched to a gene: 3. The CDR3 loop spans 15 amino acids. The CDR3 sequence: CASSPGTGDTGELFF. CDR3 coding DNA: TGTGCCAGCAGCCCCGGGACAGGGGACACCGGGGAGCTGTTTTTT.